This T cell receptor beta chain was found in a study of blood T cells in healthy people across ages. Study-wide results and caveats: More naive CD4+ cells and higher diversity marked long-lived donors relative to aged donors. Any conclusive comparison of naive versus antigen-experienced cells was prevented by using unsorted PBMCs.

With a J-beta primer mix and a sample-barcoded 5' primer, a second PCR ran roughly 6 to 12 cycles. TCRdb redid the calling of the 5' RACE reads with MiXCR, one entry per CDR3 protein. The sample carries about 800,000 distinct CDR3 sequences, approximately 25% recorded once. In the case of this clonotype: Its antigen remains unknown.

Germline CDR1 is LGHDT and CDR2 is YNNKEL (reference sequence). There are 15 residues in the CDR3. Germline trimming cut 5 bases from V and 5 bases from J; bases unmatched to any gene: 4. Each sample used at least 7 million PBMCs. The data also belong to a second study, concerning T cells of mothers and their children.

V is TRBV3-1 and J is TRBJ2-1; 12 bases map to TRBD2. The specimen sequenced was blood. This clonotype was sampled from a boy younger than 18 in good health. The CDR3 nucleotides read TGTGCCAGCAGCACCCGGACTAGCGGGAACAATGAGCAGTTCTTC. Residues: CASSTRTSGNNEQFF.